This T cell receptor beta chain was observed in a study of shared T cell receptors in the human thymus. Libraries were prepared by immunoSEQ multiplex PCR; TCRdb keeps only in-frame clonotypes and omits some of them. Among hundreds of thousands of clones listed, more than 85% were seen once. The CDR3 consists of 15 residues. The germline CDR1 and CDR2 sequences are MNHNS and SASEGT. V was clipped by 6 bases and J by 2 bases, with 16 bases between them. The receptor comes from a human donor. Material for sequencing was thymocytes. This chain links TRBV6-1 with TRBJ2-5; D possibly corresponds to TRBD2 (7 bases). The CDR3 reads CASREGEGWQETQYF. CDR3 in DNA: TGTGCCAGCAGGGAGGGGGAGGGGTGGCAAGAGACCCAGTACTTC.